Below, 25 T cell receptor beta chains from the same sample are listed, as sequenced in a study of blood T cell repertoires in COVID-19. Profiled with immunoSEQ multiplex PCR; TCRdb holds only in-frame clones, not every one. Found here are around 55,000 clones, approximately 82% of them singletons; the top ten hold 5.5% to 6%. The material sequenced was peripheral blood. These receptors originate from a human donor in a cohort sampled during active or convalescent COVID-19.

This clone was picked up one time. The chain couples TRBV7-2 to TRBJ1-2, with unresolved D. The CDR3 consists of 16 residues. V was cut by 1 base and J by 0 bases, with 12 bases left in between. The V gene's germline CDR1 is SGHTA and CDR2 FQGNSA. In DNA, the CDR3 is TGTGCCAGCAGCTTAGTTGAGACACCGACTAACTATGGCTACACCTTC. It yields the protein CASSLVETPTNYGYTF.

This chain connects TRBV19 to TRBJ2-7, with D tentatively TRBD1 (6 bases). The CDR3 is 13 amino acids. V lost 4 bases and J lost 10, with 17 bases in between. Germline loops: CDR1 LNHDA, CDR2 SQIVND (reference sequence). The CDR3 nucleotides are TGTGCCAGTAGTACGCAATACCGGGACACTCAGTACTTC. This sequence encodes CASSTQYRDTQYF.

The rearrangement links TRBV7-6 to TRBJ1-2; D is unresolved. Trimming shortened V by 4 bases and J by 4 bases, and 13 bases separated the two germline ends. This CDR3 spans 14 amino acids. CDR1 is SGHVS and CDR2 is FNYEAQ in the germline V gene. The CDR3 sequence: CASSSQSDGYGYTF. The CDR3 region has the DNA TGTGCCAGCAGCTCGCAAAGCGATGGCTATGGCTACACCTTC.

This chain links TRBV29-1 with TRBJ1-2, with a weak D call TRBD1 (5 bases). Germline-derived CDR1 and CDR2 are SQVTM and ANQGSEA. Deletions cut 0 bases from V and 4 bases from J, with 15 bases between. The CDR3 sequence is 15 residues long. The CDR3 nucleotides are TGCAGCGTTGAAGACCCCCAGGGAACTCGCTATGGCTACACCTTC. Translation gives CSVEDPQGTRYGYTF.

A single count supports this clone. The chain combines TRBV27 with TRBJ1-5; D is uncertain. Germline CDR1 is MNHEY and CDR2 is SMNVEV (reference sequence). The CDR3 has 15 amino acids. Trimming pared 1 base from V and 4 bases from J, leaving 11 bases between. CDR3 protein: CASSLYLAANQPQHF. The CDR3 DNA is TGTGCCAGCAGTTTATATCTGGCGGCGAATCAGCCCCAGCATTTT.

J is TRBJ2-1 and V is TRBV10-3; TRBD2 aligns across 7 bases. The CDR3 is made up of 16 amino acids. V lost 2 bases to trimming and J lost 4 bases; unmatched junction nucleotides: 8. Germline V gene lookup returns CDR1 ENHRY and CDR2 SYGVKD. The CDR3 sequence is CAISESGATFYNEQFF. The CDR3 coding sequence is TGTGCCATCAGTGAGAGCGGGGCGACCTTTTACAATGAGCAGTTCTTC.

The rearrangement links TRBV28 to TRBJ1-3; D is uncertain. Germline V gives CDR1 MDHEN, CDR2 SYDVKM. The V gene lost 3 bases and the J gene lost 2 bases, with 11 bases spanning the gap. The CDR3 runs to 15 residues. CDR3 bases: TGTGCCAGCAGTTTGTCCTGGAGGACTGGAAACACCATATATTTT. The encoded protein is CASSLSWRTGNTIYF.

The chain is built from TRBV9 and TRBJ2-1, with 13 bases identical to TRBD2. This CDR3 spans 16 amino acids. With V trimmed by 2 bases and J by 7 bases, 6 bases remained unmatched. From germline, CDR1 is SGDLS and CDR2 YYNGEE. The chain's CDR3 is CASSVALAGGRNEQFF. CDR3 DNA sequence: TGTGCCAGCAGCGTGGCACTAGCGGGGGGGCGGAATGAGCAGTTCTTC.

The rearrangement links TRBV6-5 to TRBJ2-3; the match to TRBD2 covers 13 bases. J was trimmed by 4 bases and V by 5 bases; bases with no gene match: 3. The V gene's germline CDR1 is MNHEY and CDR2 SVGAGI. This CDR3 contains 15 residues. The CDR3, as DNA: TGTGCCAGCAGTCGACTAGCGGGGGGATCAGATACGCAGTATTTT. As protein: CASSRLAGGSDTQYF.

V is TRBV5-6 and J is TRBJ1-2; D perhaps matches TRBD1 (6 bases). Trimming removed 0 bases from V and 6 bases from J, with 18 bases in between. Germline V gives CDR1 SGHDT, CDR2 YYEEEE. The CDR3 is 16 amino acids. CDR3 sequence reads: CASSLGQTGLLNGYTF. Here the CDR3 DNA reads TGTGCCAGCAGCTTGGGTCAAACAGGGCTCCTTAATGGCTACACCTTC.

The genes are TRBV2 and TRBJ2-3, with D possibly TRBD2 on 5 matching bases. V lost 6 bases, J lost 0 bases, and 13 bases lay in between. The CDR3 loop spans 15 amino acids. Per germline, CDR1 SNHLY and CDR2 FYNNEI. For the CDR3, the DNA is TGTGCCAGCAGACTAGTCGACCCTAGCACAGATACGCAGTATTTT. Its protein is CASRLVDPSTDTQYF.

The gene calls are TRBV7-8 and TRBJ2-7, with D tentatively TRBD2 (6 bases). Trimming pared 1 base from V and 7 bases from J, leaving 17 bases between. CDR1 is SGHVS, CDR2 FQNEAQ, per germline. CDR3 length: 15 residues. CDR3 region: CASSLGDSSTREQYF. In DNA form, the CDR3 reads TGTGCCAGCAGCTTAGGGGACTCGTCTACGAGGGAGCAGTACTTC.

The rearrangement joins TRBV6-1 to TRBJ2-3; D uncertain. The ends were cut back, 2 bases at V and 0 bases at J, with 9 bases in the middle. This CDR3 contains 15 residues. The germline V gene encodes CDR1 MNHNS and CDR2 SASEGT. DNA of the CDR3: TGTGCCAGCAGTGAAAACACCGGGAGCACAGATACGCAGTATTTT. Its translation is CASSENTGSTDTQYF.

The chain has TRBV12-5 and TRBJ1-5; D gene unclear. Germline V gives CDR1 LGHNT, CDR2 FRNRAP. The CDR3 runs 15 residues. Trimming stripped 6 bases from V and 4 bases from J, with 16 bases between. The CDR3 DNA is TGTGCTAGTGGACCCGGGGTGTTGGGGAATCAGCCCCAGCATTTT. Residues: CASGPGVLGNQPQHF.

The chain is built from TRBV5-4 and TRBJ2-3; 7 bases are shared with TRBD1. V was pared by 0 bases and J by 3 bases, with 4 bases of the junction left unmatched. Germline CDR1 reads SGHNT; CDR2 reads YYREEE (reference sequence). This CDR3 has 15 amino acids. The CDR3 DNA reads TGTGCCAGCAGCTTGGAGGGGGCGCGAACAGATACGCAGTATTTT. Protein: CASSLEGARTDTQYF.

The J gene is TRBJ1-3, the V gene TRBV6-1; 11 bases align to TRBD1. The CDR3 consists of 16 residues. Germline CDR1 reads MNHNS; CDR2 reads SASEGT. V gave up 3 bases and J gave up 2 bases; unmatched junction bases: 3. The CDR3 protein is CASSEGQGVAGNTIYF. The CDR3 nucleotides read TGTGCCAGCAGTGAGGGACAGGGGGTGGCTGGAAACACCATATATTTT.

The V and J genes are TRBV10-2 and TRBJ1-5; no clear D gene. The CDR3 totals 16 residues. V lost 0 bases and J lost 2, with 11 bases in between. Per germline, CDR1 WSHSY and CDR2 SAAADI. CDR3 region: CASSESRVNGNQPQHF. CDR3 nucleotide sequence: TGCGCCAGCAGTGAGTCGAGGGTAAATGGCAATCAGCCCCAGCATTTT.

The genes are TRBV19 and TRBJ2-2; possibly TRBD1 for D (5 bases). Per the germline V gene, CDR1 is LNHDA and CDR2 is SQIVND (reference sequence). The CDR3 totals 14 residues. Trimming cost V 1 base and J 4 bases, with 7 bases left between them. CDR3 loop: CASSIGRVTGELFF. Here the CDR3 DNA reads TGTGCCAGTAGTATAGGCAGGGTCACCGGGGAGCTGTTTTTT.

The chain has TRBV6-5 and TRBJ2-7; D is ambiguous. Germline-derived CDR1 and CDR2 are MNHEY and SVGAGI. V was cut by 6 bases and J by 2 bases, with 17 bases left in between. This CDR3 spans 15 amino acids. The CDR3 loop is CASRIVPGFTYEQYF. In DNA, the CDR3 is TGTGCCAGCAGAATCGTACCGGGTTTTACCTACGAGCAGTACTTC.

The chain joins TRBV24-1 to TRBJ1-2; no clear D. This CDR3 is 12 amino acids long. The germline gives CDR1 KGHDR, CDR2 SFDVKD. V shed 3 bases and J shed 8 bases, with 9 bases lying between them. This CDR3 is CATSDASGGYTF. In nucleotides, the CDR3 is TGTGCCACCAGTGATGCCTCGGGAGGCTACACCTTC.

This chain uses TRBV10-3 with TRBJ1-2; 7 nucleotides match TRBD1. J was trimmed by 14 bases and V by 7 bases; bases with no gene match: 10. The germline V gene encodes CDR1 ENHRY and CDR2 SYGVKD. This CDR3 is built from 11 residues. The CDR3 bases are TGTGCCATCACCTCAGAAACAGGGGAAACCTTC. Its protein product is CAITSETGETF.

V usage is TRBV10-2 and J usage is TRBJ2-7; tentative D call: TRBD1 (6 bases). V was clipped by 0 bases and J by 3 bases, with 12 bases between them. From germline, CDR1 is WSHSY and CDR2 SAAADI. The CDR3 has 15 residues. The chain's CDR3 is CASSESTTGIYEQYF. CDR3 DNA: TGCGCCAGCAGTGAGTCGACTACAGGGATCTACGAGCAGTACTTC.

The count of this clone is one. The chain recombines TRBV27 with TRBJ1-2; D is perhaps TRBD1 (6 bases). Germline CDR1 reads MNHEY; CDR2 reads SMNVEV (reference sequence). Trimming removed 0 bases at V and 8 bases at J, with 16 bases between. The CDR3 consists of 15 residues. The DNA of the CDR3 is TGTGCCAGCAGTTTATCGGGGGCGGCGGAAGGCGGCTACACCTTC. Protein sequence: CASSLSGAAEGGYTF.

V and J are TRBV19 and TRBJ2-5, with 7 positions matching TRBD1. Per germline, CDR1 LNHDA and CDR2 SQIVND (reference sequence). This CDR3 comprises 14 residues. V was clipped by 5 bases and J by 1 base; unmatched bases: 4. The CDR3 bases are TGTGCCAGTAGTGTCCGGGACAGCCAAGAGACCCAGTACTTC. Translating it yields CASSVRDSQETQYF. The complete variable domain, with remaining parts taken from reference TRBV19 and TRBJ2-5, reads DGGITQSPKYLFRKEGQNVTLSCEQNLNHDAMYWYRQDPGQGLRLIYYSQIVNDFQKGDIAEGYSVSREKKESFPLTVTSAQKNPTAFYLCASSVRDSQETQYFGPGTRLLVL.

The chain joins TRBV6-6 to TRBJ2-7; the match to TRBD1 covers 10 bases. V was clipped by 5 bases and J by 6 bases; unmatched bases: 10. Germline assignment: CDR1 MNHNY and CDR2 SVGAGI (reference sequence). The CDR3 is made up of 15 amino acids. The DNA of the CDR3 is TGTGCCAGCAGTAGAGCTCCGGGACAGGGGTCCGAGCAGTACTTC. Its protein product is CASSRAPGQGSEQYF.